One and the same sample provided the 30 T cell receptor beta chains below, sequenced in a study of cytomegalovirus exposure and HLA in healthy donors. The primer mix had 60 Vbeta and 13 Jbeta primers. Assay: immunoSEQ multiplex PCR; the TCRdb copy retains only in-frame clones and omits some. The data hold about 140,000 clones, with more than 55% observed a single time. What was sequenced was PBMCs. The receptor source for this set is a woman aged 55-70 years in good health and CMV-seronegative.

CDR3 sequence (DNA): TGTGCCAGCAGTCCTCCCCTGGGGGGGGGCCCCGATACGCAGTATTTT. Translated: CASSPPLGGGPDTQYF. The chain has TRBV6-6 and TRBJ2-3, with a possible D match to TRBD2 (7 bases). From germline, CDR1 is MNHNY and CDR2 SVGAGI (reference sequence). This CDR3 region has 16 residues. The V and J ends lost 5 bases and 6 bases respectively, with 21 bases between them.

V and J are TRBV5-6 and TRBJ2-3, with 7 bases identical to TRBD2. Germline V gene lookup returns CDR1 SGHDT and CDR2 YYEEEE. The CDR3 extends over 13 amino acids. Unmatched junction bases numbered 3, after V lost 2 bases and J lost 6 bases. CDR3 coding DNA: TGTGCCAGCAGCTTCTCGGGGGGTGATACGCAGTATTTT. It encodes CASSFSGGDTQYF. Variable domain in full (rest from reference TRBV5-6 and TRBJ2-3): DAGVTQSPTHLIKTRGQQVTLRCSPKSGHDTVSWYQQALGQGPQFIFQYYEEEERQRGNFPDRFSGHQFPNYSSELNVNALLLGDSALYLCASSFSGGDTQYFGPGTRLTVL.

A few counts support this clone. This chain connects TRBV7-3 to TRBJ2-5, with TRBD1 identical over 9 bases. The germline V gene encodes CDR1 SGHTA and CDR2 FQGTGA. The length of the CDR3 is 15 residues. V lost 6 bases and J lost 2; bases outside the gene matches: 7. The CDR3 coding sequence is TGTGCCAGCAGTCCTGCCGGGACAGGGCAAGAGACCCAGTACTTC. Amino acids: CASSPAGTGQETQYF.

The CDR3 loop reads CASSYGVRGYEQYF. CDR3 nucleotides: TGTGCCAGCAGTTACGGGGTAAGGGGCTACGAGCAGTACTTC. This rearrangement joins TRBV6-5 to TRBJ2-7; weak D call: TRBD1 (5 bases). Per germline, CDR1 MNHEY and CDR2 SVGAGI. The V end was cut by 2 bases, the J end by 3 bases, with 11 bases between. This CDR3 region has 14 residues.

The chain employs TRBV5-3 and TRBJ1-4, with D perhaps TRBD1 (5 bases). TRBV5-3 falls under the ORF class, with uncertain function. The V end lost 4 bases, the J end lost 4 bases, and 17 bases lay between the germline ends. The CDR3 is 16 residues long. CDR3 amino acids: CARSPKPGEFNEKLFF. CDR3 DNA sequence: TGTGCCAGAAGCCCCAAGCCGGGGGAGTTTAATGAAAAACTGTTTTTT.

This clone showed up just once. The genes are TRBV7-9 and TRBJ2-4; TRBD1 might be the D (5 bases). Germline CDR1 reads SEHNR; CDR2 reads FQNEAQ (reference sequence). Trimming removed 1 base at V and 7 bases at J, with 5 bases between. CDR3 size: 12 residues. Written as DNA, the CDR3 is TGTGCCAGCAGCTTAGAGGGGAACATTCAGTACTTC. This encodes CASSLEGNIQYF.

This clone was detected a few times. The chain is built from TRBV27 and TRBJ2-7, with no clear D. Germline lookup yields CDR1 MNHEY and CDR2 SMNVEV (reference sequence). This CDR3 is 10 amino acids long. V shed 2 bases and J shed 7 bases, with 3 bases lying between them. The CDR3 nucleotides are TGTGCCAGCAGTTTACGGGAGCAGTACTTC. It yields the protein CASSLREQYF.

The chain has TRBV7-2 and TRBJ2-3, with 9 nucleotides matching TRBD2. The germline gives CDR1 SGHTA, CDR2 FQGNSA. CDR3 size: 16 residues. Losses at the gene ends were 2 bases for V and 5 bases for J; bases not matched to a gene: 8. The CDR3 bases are TGTGCCAGCAGCTTACAGGCGGGGGGGCATCAAGATACGCAGTATTTT. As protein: CASSLQAGGHQDTQYF.

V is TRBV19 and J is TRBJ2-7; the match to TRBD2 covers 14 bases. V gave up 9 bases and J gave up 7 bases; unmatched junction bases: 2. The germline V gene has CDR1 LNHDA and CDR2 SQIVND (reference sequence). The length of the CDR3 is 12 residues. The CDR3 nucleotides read TGTGCCAGCAGACTAGCGGGAGGGGAGCAGTACTTC. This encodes CASRLAGGEQYF. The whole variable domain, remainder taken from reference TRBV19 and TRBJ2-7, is DGGITQSPKYLFRKEGQNVTLSCEQNLNHDAMYWYRQDPGQGLRLIYYSQIVNDFQKGDIAEGYSVSREKKESFPLTVTSAQKNPTAFYLCASRLAGGEQYFGPGTRLTVT.

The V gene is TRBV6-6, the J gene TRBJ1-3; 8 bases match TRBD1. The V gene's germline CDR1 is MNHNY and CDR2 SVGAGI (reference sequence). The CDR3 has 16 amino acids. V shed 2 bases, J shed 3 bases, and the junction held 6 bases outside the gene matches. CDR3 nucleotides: TGTGCCAGCAGTTACACCGACAGGGGTATTGGAAACACCATATATTTT. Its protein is CASSYTDRGIGNTIYF.

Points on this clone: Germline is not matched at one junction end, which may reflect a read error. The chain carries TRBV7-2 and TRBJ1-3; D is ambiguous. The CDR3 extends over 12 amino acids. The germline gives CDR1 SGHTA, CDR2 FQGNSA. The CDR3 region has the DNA TGTGCCAGCAGCTTCGGTGGAGACACCATATATTTT. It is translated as CASSFGGDTIYF.

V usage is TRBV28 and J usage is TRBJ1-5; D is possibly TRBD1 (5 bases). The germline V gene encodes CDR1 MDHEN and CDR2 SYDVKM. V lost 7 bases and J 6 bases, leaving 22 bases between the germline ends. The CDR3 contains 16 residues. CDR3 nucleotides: TGTGCCAGCACCTATACCACTCGGGGGTTCGGTCAGCCCCAGCATTTT. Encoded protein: CASTYTTRGFGQPQHF.

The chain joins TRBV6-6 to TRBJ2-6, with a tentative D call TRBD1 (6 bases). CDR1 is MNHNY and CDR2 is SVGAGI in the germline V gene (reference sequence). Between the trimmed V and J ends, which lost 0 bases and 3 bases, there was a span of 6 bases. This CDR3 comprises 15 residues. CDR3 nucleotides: TGTGCCAGCAGTTACTCCAGGGGTGGGGCCAACGTCCTGACTTTC. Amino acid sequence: CASSYSRGGANVLTF.

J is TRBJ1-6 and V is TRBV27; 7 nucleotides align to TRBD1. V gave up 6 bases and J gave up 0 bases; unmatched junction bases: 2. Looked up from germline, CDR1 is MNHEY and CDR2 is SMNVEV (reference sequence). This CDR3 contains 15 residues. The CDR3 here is CASRTGSSYNSPLHF. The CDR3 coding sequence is TGTGCCAGCAGGACAGGGAGCTCCTATAATTCACCCCTCCACTTT.

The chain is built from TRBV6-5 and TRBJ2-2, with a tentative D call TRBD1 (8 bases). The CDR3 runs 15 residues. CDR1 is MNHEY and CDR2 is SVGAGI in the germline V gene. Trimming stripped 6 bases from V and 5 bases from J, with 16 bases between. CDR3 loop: CASSRTGRGTGELFF. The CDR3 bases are TGTGCCAGCAGCCGGACAGGGCGGGGGACCGGGGAGCTGTTTTTT.

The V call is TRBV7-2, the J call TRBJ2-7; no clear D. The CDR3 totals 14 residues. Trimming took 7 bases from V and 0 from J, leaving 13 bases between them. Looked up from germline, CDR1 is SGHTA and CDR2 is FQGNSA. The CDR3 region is CASTLGRNSYEQYF. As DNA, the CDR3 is TGTGCCAGCACCCTGGGCAGGAACTCCTACGAGCAGTACTTC.

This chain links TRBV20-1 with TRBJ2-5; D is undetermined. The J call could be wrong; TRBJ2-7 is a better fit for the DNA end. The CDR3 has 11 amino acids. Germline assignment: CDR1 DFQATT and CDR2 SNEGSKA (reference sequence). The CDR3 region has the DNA TGCAGTGCAGAGCTATCCTACGAGCAGTACTTC. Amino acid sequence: CSAELSYEQYF.

Written as DNA, the CDR3 is TGTGCCAGCAGCGGCGGAATAGCGGGAGCTCAGTACTTC. Amino acids: CASSGGIAGAQYF. The genes are TRBV9 and TRBJ2-4; 9 bases match TRBD2. Trimming took 3 bases from V and 12 from J; bases not matched to a gene: 7. Germline values: CDR1 SGDLS, CDR2 YYNGEE. The CDR3 sequence is 13 residues long.

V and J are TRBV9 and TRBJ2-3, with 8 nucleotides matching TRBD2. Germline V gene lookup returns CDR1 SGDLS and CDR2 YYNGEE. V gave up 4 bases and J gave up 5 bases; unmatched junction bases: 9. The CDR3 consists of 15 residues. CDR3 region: CASSYGSGILDTQYF. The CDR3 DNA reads TGTGCCAGCAGCTACGGTAGCGGGATTTTAGATACGCAGTATTTT.

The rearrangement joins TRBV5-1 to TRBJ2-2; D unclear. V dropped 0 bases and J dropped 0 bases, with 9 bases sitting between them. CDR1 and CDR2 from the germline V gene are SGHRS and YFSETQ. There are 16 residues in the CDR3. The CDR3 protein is CASSLATTSNTGELFF. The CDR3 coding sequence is TGCGCCAGCAGCTTGGCTACGACTTCGAACACCGGGGAGCTGTTTTTT.

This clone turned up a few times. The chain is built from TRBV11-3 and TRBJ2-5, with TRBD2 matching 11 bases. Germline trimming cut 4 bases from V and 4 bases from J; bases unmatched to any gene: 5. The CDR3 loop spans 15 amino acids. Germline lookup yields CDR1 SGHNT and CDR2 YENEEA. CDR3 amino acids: CASSSGLADRETQYF. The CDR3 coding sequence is TGTGCCAGCAGCTCGGGACTAGCGGATCGAGAGACCCAGTACTTC.

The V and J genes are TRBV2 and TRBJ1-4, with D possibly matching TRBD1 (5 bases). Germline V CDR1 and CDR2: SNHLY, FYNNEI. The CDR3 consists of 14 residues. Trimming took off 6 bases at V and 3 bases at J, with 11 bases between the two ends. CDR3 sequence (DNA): TGTGCCAGCAGGAGGACACAATCTAATGAAAAACTGTTTTTT. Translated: CASRRTQSNEKLFF.

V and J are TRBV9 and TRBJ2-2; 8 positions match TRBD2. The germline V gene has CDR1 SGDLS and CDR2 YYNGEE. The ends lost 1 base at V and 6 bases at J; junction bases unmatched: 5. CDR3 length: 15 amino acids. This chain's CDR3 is CASSVPGGQAGELFF. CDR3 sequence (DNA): TGTGCCAGCAGCGTACCGGGGGGGCAGGCCGGGGAGCTGTTTTTT.

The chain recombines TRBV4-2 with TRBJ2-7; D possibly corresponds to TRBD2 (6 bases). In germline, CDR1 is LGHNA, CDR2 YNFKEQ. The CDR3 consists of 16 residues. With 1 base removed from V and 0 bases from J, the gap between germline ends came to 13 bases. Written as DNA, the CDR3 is TGTGCCAGCAGCCAAGGCTGGGGGGATAGCTCCTACGAGCAGTACTTC. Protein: CASSQGWGDSSYEQYF.

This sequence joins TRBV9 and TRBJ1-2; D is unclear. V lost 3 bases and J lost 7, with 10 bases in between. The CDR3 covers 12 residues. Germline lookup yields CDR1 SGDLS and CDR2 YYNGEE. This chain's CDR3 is CASSGNMRGYTF. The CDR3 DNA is TGTGCCAGCAGCGGCAATATGCGTGGCTACACCTTC.

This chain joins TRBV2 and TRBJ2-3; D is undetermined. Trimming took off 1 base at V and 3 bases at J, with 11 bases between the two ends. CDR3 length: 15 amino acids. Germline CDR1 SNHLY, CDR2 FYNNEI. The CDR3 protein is CASSEGARYTDTQYF. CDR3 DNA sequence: TGTGCCAGCAGTGAAGGAGCGCGCTATACAGATACGCAGTATTTT.

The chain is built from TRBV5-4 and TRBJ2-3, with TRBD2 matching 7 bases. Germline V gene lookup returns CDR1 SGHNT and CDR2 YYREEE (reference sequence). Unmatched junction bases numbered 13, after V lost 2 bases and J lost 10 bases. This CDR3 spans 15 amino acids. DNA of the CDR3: TGTGCCAGCAGCTTCAGAGCGGGAAGGGGCGGGGCGCAGTATTTT. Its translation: CASSFRAGRGGAQYF.

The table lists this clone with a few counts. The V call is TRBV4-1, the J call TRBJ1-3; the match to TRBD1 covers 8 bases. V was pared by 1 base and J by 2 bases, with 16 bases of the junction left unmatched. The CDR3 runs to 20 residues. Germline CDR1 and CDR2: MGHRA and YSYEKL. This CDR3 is CASSQGPQGGASSAGNTIYF. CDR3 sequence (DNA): TGCGCCAGCAGCCAAGGACCACAGGGGGGCGCGTCTTCTGCTGGAAACACCATATATTTT.

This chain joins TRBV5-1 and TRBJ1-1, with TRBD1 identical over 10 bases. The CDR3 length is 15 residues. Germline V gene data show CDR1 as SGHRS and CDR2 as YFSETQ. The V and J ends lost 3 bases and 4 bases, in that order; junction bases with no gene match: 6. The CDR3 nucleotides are TGCGCCAGCAGCTCGAGACAGGGGGCGCGCACTGAAGCTTTCTTT. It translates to CASSSRQGARTEAFF.

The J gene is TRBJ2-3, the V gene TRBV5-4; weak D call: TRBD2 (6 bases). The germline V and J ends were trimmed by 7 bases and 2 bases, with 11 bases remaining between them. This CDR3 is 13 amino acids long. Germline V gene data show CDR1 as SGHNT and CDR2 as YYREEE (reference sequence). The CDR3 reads CASGGSPTDTQYF. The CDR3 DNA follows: TGTGCCAGCGGAGGGTCACCCACAGATACGCAGTATTTT.